Below, one T cell receptor (beta chain) is given with its context. It lacks a known antigen. Base qualities are not at hand, and no much larger clone is one base apart. The source of the sample is a study of vaccination effects on CD4 cells after COVID-19 (dated 2022 in TCRdb). Notes on the research overall: Two doses of either the BNT162b2 or the mRNA-1273 mRNA SARS-CoV-2 vaccine were administered to participants. The study compared SARS-CoV-2 spike-specific CD4+ TCR repertoires before and after mRNA vaccination in COVID-19 convalescent patients and infection-naive vaccine recipients. Pre-vaccine samples were drawn from a couple of convalescent patients 16 days and one week before the first dose, at 142 and 148 days after COVID-19 diagnosis. In the study, cultures from other donors were sequenced using the Oncomine TCR Beta short-read assay on an Illumina iSeq 100. Altogether, around ten COVID-19 convalescent patients and a few SARS-CoV-2-naive healthy vaccine recipients made up the full study. Broad study findings and their caveats: For convalescent patients, new clones induced by the vaccine made up most of the post-vaccine spike-reactive repertoire, and these new clones were largely distinct from the clones induced by infection. The study was limited by a small number of convalescent patients, and early post-infection timepoints were lacking. Clones induced by infection and clones induced by vaccination both contracted markedly at late timepoints after vaccination, which fits with T cell responses waning over time.

The library was produced with the immunoSEQ multiplex PCR assay. DNA from the cultured, isolated CD4+ T cells was subjected to TCR beta CDR3 sequencing. Per the source publication's procedure: Non-productive TCR sequences were removed and reads were trimmed to the CDR3 region, keeping CDR3s of at least 7 amino acids. The MANAFEST web app was used to pick out antigen-specific clonotypes by comparing their expansion in peptide wells with that in reference cultures. Positive clones required FDR<0.05 expansion versus reference and all other wells, odds ratio above 5, and frequency above 0.1% in two replicate wells. Cross-reactive clonotypes were defined as significantly expanded in SARS-CoV-2 spike wells and in at least one common cold coronavirus spike condition. CDR3 similarity was assessed by Levenshtein distance using the stringdist R package, and unrooted trees were constructed with ape in R 3.6.1. Not all clones reach the TCRdb copy of this immuneACCESS table, which keeps in-frame sequences only. Checked studies attribute under half of the gap to unresolved V genes and leave the rest unexplained. That table gives V, J and clone size, and the DNA gave D and trimming. The sample yields 35,000 to 55,000 clones; around 75% were counted once. The top ten hold just under 30% of the sample.

In the ViraFEST assay, PBMC were stimulated with viral peptide pools, and TCR sequencing was then used to find antigen-specific CD4+ T cell clonotypes based on their expansion. After 10 to 11 days of culture, CD4+ T cells were isolated with the EasySep CD4+ T cell isolation kit. PCR-confirmed SARS-CoV-2 infection had occurred in convalescent patients between March and December 2020, before the Alpha, Beta and Delta variants emerged in the United States. Approximately 2 million PBMC per well were cultured in IMDM with around 5% human AB serum, 10 IU/ml IL-2 and gentamicin, plus 10 ug/ml peptides. On days 3 and 7, half of the culture medium was replaced with fresh IL-2-containing medium. Unless noted otherwise, every peptide stimulation condition was cultured in triplicate wells. Using Ficoll-Paque Plus gradient centrifugation, PBMC were separated from whole blood and then either used fresh or cryopreserved at -140C. The QIAamp micro DNA kit was used to extract genomic DNA from the cultured CD4+ T cells.

The junction carries 12 bases between V and J, which are trimmed by 5 bases and 5 bases respectively. The CDR3 sequence holds 13 residues, the cysteine and phenylalanine included. The kept DNA is CDR3 alone, 39 bases in frame from the first base. Based on the germline V gene, the CDR1 and CDR2 sequences are LGHNA and YNFKEQ. Recombination linked TRBV4-2 to TRBJ1-1, with the D gene uncertain. The receptor was isolated from a human donor who had a prior SARS-CoV-2 infection. This specimen was CD4+ T cells from PBMCs cultured with a peptide pool, taken before COVID-19 vaccination. The CDR3 region reads CASSVKLGTEAFF. Read as DNA, the sequence is TGTGCCAGCAGCGTTAAATTGGGTACTGAAGCTTTCTTT.